The clone carrying this T cell receptor beta chain was observed once. No antigen is known for it. Data came from immunoSEQ multiplex PCR; TCRdb stores just in-frame clones and leaves some out. The sample lists a few million clones, around nine tenths occurring once. The CDR3 loop spans 15 amino acids. These data originate in a study of shared clonotypes between healthy human individuals. Whole-study findings and limits: The four-donor shared clonotypes exceeded non-shared clonotypes in generation probability, with non-shared ones scoring lower. Richness estimates generally favored naive over memory subsets.

The sequence derives from a man aged 18 to 35 in good health. The J gene is TRBJ1-4, the V gene TRBV21-1; the table's D call, TRBD1, was not checked against the DNA. TRBV21-1 is given as a pseudogene. Material: naive CD4+ T cells sorted from blood. The subset was: CD45RA+ positively selected. This CDR3 reads CASSPRTRGNEKLFF. For the CDR3, the DNA is TGTGCCAGCAGCCCTAGGACAAGGGGGAATGAAAAACTGTTTTTT.